These 8 T cell receptor beta chains came from one sample sequenced in a study of shared T cell receptors in the human thymus. Clones were sequenced by immunoSEQ multiplex PCR, and TCRdb holds only the in-frame ones, with some missing. The table includes 550,000 to 800,000 clones, roughly 85% detected once. This same sample was also taken into another study, of human thymus T cells.

Sequencing was carried out using thymocytes. All receptors come from a girl under three years old with a congenital heart defect.

This clone showed up just once. The genes are TRBV2 and TRBJ1-4, with D uncertain. CDR3 size: 12 residues. The V end was cut by 10 bases, the J end by 0 bases, with 6 bases between. CDR1 and CDR2 (germline): SNHLY, FYNNEI. This chain's CDR3 is CAILTTNEKLFF. CDR3 nucleotide sequence: TGTGCCATTCTAACAACTAATGAAAAACTGTTTTTT.

The chain carries TRBV21-1 and TRBJ1-5; TRBD1, as called in the table, went unchecked against the DNA. TRBV21-1 is reported as a pseudogene. CDR3 length: 13 amino acids. The CDR3 loop reads CASRPSGRGSQHF. The CDR3 coding sequence is TGTGCCAGCAGACCCTCCGGCAGGGGGTCCCAGCATTTT.

The chain couples TRBV14 to TRBJ1-1; the match to TRBD1 covers 7 bases. Germline V gene sequence: CDR1 SGHDN, CDR2 FVKESK. Trimming cost V 1 base and J 5 bases; bases outside gene matches: 7. The CDR3 is 15 amino acids. The CDR3 DNA sequence: TGTGCCAGCAGCCAAGGGCAGGGGGTTAAAACTGAAGCTTTCTTT. It codes for CASSQGQGVKTEAFF.

The CDR3, as DNA: TGTGCCAGCAGTCCCCGGTCAGGGCTGGGGTATGGCTACACCTTC. This translates into CASSPRSGLGYGYTF. The J gene is TRBJ1-2, the V gene TRBV27; a weak D match, TRBD1 (5 bases). V was clipped by 5 bases and J by 5 bases, with 18 bases between them. Germline loops: CDR1 MNHEY, CDR2 SMNVEV (reference sequence). This CDR3 comprises 15 residues.

The J gene is TRBJ1-1, the V gene TRBV6-6; no definite D call. The CDR3 runs 14 residues. Germline loops: CDR1 MNHNY, CDR2 SVGAGI (reference sequence). Trimming took off 4 bases at V and 0 bases at J, with 9 bases between the two ends. In nucleotides, the CDR3 is TGTGCCAGCAGTTTCCTTAACTTGAACACTGAAGCTTTCTTT. This gives the protein CASSFLNLNTEAFF.

This chain uses TRBV11-2 with TRBJ2-7; TRBD2 agrees at 7 bases. Germline CDR1 and CDR2: SGHAT and FQNNGV. CDR3 length equals 17 residues. The V gene end was trimmed by 5 bases and the J gene end by 2 bases; junction bases not matched to a gene: 15. The CDR3 region is CASSRGLAAAFTYEQYF. Written as DNA, the CDR3 is TGTGCCAGCAGCCGTGGCCTAGCGGCTGCTTTTACCTACGAGCAGTACTTC. Drawing the rest from reference TRBV11-2 and TRBJ2-7, the complete variable domain is EAGVAQSPRYKIIEKRQSVAFWCNPISGHATLYWYQQILGQGPKLLIQFQNNGVVDDSQLPKDRFSAERLKGVDSTLKIQPAKLEDSAVYLCASSRGLAAAFTYEQYFGPGTRLTVT.

The chain has TRBV5-6 and TRBJ2-2; TRBD1 matches at 10 bases. The CDR3 consists of 15 residues. CDR1 is SGHDT, CDR2 YYEEEE, per germline. Trimming removed 5 bases from V and 6 bases from J; junction bases left unmatched: 7. This chain's CDR3 is CASRVHDRGPGELFF. The CDR3, as DNA: TGTGCCAGCAGGGTACACGACAGGGGGCCCGGGGAGCTGTTTTTT.

This clone was counted once. The chain joins TRBV2 to TRBJ1-5, with D uncertain. V was cut by 7 bases and J by 0 bases, with 19 bases left in between. Per germline, CDR1 SNHLY and CDR2 FYNNEI. The CDR3 has 17 amino acids. In nucleotides, the CDR3 is TGTGCCAGCAAGAGATTCCCCCCTACCTATAGCAATCAGCCCCAGCATTTT. This codes for CASKRFPPTYSNQPQHF. Using reference TRBV2 and TRBJ1-5 for the parts outside the CDR3, the full variable domain is EPEVTQTPSHQVTQMGQEVILRCVPISNHLYFYWYRQILGQKVEFLVSFYNNEISEKSEIFDDQFSVERPDGSNFTLKIRSTKLEDSAMYFCASKRFPPTYSNQPQHFGDGTRLSIL.